Listed below are T cell receptor beta chains from one sample, sequenced in a study of blood T cell repertoires in COVID-19. Repertoires were generated with immunoSEQ multiplex PCR, while TCRdb's copy carries only in-frame clones and drops some. The sample has roughly 320,000 clones, approximately 90% seen once. The sample comprised peripheral blood. The receptors were gathered from a woman between 45 and 60 years old with COVID-19, enrolled during active disease. CDR3s include the opening cysteine and the closing phenylalanine or tryptophan. D genes are given only for firm matches. Size tells how often a clone was seen (once, few, many) or the class of an expanded clone, and some rows leave it out.

abundance: .
j_gene: TRBJ2-7
v_gene: TRBV19
d_gene: TRBD2
CDR3aa: CASSAMTSGITYEQYF
CDR3nt: TGTGCCAGTAGTGCAATGACTAGCGGGATAACCTACGAGCAGTACTTC

abundance: .
j_gene: TRBJ1-5
v_gene: TRBV24-1
d_gene: .
CDR3aa: CATSGPRGVRNQPQHF
CDR3nt: TGTGCCACCAGTGGTCCCAGGGGAGTTCGCAATCAGCCCCAGCATTTT

abundance: .
j_gene: TRBJ2-7
v_gene: TRBV7-9
d_gene: TRBD1
CDR3aa: CASSSSGGSYEQYF
CDR3nt: TGTGCCAGCAGCTCTTCAGGGGGCTCCTACGAGCAGTACTTC

abundance: .
j_gene: TRBJ2-7
v_gene: TRBV20-1
d_gene: .
CDR3aa: CSASGRTGSYEQYF
CDR3nt: TGCAGTGCTAGTGGTCGCACAGGGAGCTACGAGCAGTACTTC

abundance: few
j_gene: TRBJ2-3
v_gene: TRBV21-1
d_gene: .
CDR3aa: CASSGGGPFTDTQYF
CDR3nt: TGTGCCAGCAGCGGGGGCGGACCATTCACAGATACGCAGTATTTT

abundance: .
j_gene: TRBJ2-7
v_gene: TRBV23-1
d_gene: TRBD2
CDR3aa: CASSHPGGGSRSYEQYF
CDR3nt: TGCGCCAGCAGCCACCCGGGGGGGGGATCCCGCTCCTACGAGCAGTACTTC

abundance: .
j_gene: TRBJ2-1
v_gene: TRBV11-2
d_gene: TRBD2
CDR3aa: CASSHVGLAGVNEQFF
CDR3nt: TGTGCCAGCAGCCACGTAGGACTAGCGGGTGTAAATGAGCAGTTCTTC

abundance: .
j_gene: TRBJ1-1
v_gene: TRBV18
d_gene: .
CDR3aa: CASSPPGLINTEAFF
CDR3nt: TGTGCCAGCTCACCACCGGGACTGATCAACACTGAAGCTTTCTTT

abundance: .
j_gene: TRBJ2-7
v_gene: TRBV7-2
d_gene: TRBD2
CDR3aa: CASSSTSGAGDAYEQYF
CDR3nt: TGTGCCAGCAGCTCGACGAGTGGAGCGGGAGACGCCTACGAGCAGTACTTC

abundance: .
j_gene: TRBJ2-2
v_gene: TRBV7-3
d_gene: .
CDR3aa: CASSFQGRNTGELFF
CDR3nt: TGTGCCAGCAGCTTTCAGGGGAGGAACACCGGGGAGCTGTTTTTT

abundance: .
j_gene: TRBJ1-2
v_gene: TRBV19
d_gene: .
CDR3aa: CASSIDLRGTNYGYTF
CDR3nt: TGTGCCAGTAGTATAGATCTCAGGGGCACTAACTATGGCTACACCTTC

abundance: once
j_gene: TRBJ2-2
v_gene: TRBV7-9
d_gene: TRBD1
CDR3aa: CASSKSTGAGELFF
CDR3nt: TGTGCCAGCAGCAAATCAACAGGGGCCGGGGAGCTGTTTTTT

abundance: .
j_gene: TRBJ1-3
v_gene: TRBV7-8
d_gene: .
CDR3aa: CASSYPGSLFSGNTIYF
CDR3nt: TGTGCCAGCAGCTACCCGGGAAGCCTTTTCTCTGGAAACACCATATATTTT

abundance: .
j_gene: TRBJ2-5
v_gene: TRBV9
d_gene: .
CDR3aa: CASSPKMETQYF
CDR3nt: TGTGCCAGCAGCCCTAAAATGGAGACCCAGTACTTC

abundance: .
j_gene: TRBJ2-7
v_gene: TRBV5-4
d_gene: .
CDR3aa: CASSLSPDYEQYF
CDR3nt: TGTGCCAGCAGCTTGAGTCCAGACTACGAGCAGTACTTC

abundance: .
j_gene: TRBJ2-3
v_gene: TRBV9
d_gene: TRBD2
CDR3aa: CASSVGLAGAGDTQYF
CDR3nt: TGTGCCAGCAGCGTAGGGCTAGCGGGAGCGGGAGATACGCAGTATTTT